Included here is one TCR beta chain sequence, with context. Its antigen is still unknown. The sample originates from a study of CD8+CD57+ T cells in acquired aplastic anemia. Germline CDR1 reads DFQATT; CDR2 reads SNEGSKA (reference sequence). The length of the CDR3 is 14 residues. The junction had 4 bases not matched to a gene; V was cut back by 0 bases and J by 5 bases. The sequenced patients had an expansion of CD8+CD57+ cells seen by flow cytometry. The cohort consisted entirely of patients having severe acquired aplastic anemia. TCR beta VDJ combinations and CDR3 sequences were profiled from genomic DNA. TCRdb ran MiXCR on the reads and lists one entry per CDR3 protein. Counted here are more than 150,000 distinct CDR3 sequences, 48% occurring once; the ten biggest clones make up over 10%. Whole-study results and caveats: With respect to CD8+ Simpson's diversity, patients and controls did not differ significantly.

The chain recombines TRBV20-1 with TRBJ1-5; TRBD1 aligns across 7 bases. The sequence came from a human donor with aplastic anemia. The sample consisted of sorted CD4+, CD8+, or CD8+CD57+ T cells (not recorded which) from PBMCs. The CDR3 sequence: CSARDRDSYQPQHF. The CDR3 coding sequence is TGCAGTGCTAGAGACCGGGACAGCTATCAGCCCCAGCATTTT.